Here is one T cell receptor beta chain with its context. The germline V gene encodes CDR1 SNHLY and CDR2 FYNNEI. The CDR3 has 18 amino acids. V lost 6 bases to trimming and J lost 5 bases; unmatched junction nucleotides: 18. These data come from a study of blood T cell repertoires in COVID-19. Study in general: In each case, the material was cDNA or gDNA derived from T cells, B-cell-depleted T cells, or PBMCs.

Method: immunoSEQ multiplex PCR; TCRdb's copy keeps in-frame clones and lacks some. The profile shows tens of thousands of clones, approximately 91% of them singletons. The sequenced sample was peripheral blood. The TCR sequence derives from a man aged 50-60 years with active COVID-19. The gene calls are TRBV2 and TRBJ2-7; the match to TRBD2 covers 11 bases. This CDR3 is CASSPPGAGTSGDDEQYF. CDR3 bases: TGTGCCAGCAGCCCTCCTGGCGCCGGGACTAGCGGCGACGACGAGCAGTACTTC.